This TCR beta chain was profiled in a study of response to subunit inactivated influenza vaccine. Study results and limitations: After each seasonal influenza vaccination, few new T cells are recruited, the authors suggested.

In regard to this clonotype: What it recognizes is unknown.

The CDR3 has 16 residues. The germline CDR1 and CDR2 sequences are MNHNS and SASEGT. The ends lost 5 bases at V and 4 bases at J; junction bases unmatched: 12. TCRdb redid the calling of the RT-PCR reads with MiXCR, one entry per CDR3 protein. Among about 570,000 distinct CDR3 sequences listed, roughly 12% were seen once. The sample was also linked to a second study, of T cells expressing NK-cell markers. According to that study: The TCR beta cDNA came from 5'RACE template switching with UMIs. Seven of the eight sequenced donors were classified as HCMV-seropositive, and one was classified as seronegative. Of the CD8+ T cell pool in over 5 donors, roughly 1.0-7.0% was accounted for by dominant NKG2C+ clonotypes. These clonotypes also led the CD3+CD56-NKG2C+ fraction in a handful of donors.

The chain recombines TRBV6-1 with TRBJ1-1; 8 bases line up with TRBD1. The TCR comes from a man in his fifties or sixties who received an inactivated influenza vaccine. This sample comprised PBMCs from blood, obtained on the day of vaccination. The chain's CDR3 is CASSRLTGAVGTEAFF. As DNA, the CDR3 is TGTGCCAGCAGTCGCTTGACAGGGGCAGTTGGCACTGAAGCTTTCTTT.